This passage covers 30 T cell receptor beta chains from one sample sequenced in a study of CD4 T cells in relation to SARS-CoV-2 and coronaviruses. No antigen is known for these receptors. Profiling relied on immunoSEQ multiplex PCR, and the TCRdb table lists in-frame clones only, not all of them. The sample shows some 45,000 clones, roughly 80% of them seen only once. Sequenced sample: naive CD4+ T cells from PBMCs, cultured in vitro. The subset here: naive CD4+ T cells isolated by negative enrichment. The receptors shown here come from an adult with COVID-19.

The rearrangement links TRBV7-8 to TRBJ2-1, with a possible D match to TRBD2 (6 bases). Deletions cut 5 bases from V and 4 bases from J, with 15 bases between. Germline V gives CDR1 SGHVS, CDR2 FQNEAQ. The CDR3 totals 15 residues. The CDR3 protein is CASSAGTSPYNEQFF. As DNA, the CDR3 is TGTGCCAGCAGCGCCGGAACTAGCCCTTACAATGAGCAGTTCTTC.

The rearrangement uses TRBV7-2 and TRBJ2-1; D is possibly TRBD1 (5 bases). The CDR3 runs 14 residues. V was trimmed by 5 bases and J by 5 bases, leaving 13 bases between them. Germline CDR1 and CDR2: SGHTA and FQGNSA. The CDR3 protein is CASSPGWLNNEQFF. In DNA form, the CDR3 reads TGTGCCAGCAGCCCAGGGTGGCTTAACAATGAGCAGTTCTTC.

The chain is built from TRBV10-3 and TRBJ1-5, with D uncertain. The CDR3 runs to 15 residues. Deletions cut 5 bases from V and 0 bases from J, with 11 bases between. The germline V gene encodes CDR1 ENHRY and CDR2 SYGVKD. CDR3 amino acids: CAISPQEYSNQPQHF. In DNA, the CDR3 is TGTGCCATCAGTCCCCAGGAGTATAGCAATCAGCCCCAGCATTTT.

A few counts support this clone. CDR3 nucleotides: TGTGCCATCCAGGGGCTCGAGCAGTACTTC. Its protein is CAIQGLEQYF. This chain uses TRBV28 with TRBJ2-7; the D gene is possibly TRBD1 (6 bases). The ends were cut back, 10 bases at V and 6 bases at J, with 10 bases in the middle. This CDR3 has 10 residues. The V gene's germline CDR1 is MDHEN and CDR2 SYDVKM.

CDR3 sequence: CSASVVAGDNEQFF. In nucleotides, the CDR3 is TGCAGTGCTAGTGTGGTAGCGGGGGATAATGAGCAGTTCTTC. The V call is TRBV20-1, the J call TRBJ2-1; 9 positions agree with TRBD2. This CDR3 spans 14 amino acids. Per germline, CDR1 DFQATT and CDR2 SNEGSKA (reference sequence). V dropped 3 bases and J dropped 7; count of bases not matched to a gene: 7.

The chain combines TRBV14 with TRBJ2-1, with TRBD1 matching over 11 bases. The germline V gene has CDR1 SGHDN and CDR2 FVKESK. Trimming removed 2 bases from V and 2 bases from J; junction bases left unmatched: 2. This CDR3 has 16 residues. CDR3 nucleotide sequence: TGTGCCAGCAGCCAATGGACAGGGGGCGCCTACAATGAGCAGTTCTTC. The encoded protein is CASSQWTGGAYNEQFF.

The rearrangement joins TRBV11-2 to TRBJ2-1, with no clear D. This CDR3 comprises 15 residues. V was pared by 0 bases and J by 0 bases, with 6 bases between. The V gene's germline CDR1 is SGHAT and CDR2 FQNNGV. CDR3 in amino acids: CASSLDRGSYNEQFF. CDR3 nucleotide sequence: TGTGCCAGCAGCTTAGACAGAGGCTCCTACAATGAGCAGTTCTTC.

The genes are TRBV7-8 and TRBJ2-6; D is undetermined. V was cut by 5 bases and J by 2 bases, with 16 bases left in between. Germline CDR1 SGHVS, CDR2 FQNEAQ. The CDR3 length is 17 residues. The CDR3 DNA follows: TGTGCCAGCAGCCTATGGGTTCAGCCCCCTGGGGCCAACGTCCTGACTTTC. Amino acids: CASSLWVQPPGANVLTF. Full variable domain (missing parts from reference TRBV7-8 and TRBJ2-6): GAGVSQSPRYKVAKRGQDVALRCDPISGHVSLFWYQQALGQGPEFLTYFQNEAQLDKSGLPSDRFFAERPEGSVSTLKIQRTQQEDSAVYLCASSLWVQPPGANVLTFGAGSRLTVL.

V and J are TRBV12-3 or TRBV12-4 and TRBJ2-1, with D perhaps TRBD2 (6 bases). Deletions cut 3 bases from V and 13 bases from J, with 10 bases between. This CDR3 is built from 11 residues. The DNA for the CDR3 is TGTGCCAGCAGTTTCGAGACTAGTCAGTTCTTC. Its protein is CASSFETSQFF.

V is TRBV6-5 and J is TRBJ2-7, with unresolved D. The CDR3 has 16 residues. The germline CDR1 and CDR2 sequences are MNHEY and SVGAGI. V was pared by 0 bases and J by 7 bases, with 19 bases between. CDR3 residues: CASSYSTPTRPREQYF. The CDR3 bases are TGTGCCAGCAGTTACTCTACCCCGACACGGCCAAGGGAGCAGTACTTC.

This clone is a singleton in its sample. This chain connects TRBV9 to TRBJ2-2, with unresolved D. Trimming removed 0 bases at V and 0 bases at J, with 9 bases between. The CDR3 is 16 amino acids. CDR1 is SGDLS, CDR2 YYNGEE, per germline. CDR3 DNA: TGTGCCAGCAGCGTAGTTATAACTGCGAACACCGGGGAGCTGTTTTTT. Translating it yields CASSVVITANTGELFF.

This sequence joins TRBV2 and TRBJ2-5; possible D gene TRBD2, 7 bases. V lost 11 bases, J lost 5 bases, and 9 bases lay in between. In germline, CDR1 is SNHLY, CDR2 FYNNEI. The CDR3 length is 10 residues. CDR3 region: CAGGGETQYF. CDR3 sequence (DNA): TGTGCCGGCGGGGGCGAGACCCAGTACTTC.

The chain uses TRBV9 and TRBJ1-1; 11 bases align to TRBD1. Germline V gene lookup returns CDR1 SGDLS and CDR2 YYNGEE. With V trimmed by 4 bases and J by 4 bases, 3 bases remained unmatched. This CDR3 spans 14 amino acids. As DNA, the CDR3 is TGTGCCAGCAGCCGGACAGGGGGCGGCACTGAAGCTTTCTTT. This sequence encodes CASSRTGGGTEAFF.

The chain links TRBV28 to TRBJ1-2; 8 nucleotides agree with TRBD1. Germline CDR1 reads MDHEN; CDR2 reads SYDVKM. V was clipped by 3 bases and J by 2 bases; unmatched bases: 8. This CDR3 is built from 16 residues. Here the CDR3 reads CASSFGRDRKNYGYTF. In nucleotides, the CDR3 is TGTGCCAGCAGTTTTGGCCGGGACAGGAAAAACTATGGCTACACCTTC.

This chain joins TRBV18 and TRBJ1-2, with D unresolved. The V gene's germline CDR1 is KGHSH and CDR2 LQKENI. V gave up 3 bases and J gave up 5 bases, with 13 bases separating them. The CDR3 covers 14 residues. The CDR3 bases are TGTGCCAGCTCACCGGCATCGGAAACTTATGGCTACACCTTC. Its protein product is CASSPASETYGYTF.

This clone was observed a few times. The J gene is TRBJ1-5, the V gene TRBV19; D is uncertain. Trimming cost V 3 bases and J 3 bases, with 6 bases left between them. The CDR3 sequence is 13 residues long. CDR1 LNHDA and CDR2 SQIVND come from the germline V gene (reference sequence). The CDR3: CASSIRDNQPQHF. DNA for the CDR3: TGTGCCAGTAGTATTAGGGACAATCAGCCCCAGCATTTT. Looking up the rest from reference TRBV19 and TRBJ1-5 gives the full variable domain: DGGITQSPKYLFRKEGQNVTLSCEQNLNHDAMYWYRQDPGQGLRLIYYSQIVNDFQKGDIAEGYSVSREKKESFPLTVTSAQKNPTAFYLCASSIRDNQPQHFGDGTRLSIL.

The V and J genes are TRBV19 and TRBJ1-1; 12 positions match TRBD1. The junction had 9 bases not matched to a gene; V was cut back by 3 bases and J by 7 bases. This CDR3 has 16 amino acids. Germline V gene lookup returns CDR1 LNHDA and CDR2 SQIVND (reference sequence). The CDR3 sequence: CASSIWDRGLMGEAFF. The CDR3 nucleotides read TGTGCCAGTAGTATCTGGGACAGGGGGCTGATGGGTGAAGCTTTCTTT.

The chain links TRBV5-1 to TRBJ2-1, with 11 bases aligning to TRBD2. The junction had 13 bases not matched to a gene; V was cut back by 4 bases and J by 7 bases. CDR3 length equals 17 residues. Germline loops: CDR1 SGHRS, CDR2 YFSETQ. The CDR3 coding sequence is TGCGCCAGCAGCCCTGGTATCGGACTAGCGGGTGGAAATGAGCAGTTCTTC. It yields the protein CASSPGIGLAGGNEQFF.

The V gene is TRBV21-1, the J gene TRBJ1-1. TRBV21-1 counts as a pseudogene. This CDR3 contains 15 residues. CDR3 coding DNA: TGTGCCAGCAGCAAATGGAGGGACATTGGCACTGAAGCTTTCTTT. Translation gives CASSKWRDIGTEAFF.

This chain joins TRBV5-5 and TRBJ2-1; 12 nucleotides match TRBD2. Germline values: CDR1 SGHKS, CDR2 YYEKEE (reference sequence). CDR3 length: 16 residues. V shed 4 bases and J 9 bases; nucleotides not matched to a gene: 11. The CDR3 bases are TGTGCCAGCAGCCCAACGGGTCTAGCGGGAGGGCCTGAGCAGTTCTTC. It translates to CASSPTGLAGGPEQFF.

Here the CDR3 reads CASSKTSGRNTGELFF. The CDR3 region has the DNA TGTGCCAGCAGCAAAACTAGCGGGAGGAACACCGGGGAGCTGTTTTTT. J is TRBJ2-2 and V is TRBV28; 11 bases are a match to TRBD2. The CDR3 loop spans 16 amino acids. CDR1 and CDR2 (germline): MDHEN, SYDVKM. Trimming removed 6 bases from V and 1 base from J; junction bases left unmatched: 4. The whole variable domain, remainder taken from reference TRBV28 and TRBJ2-2, is DVKVTQSSRYLVKRTGEKVFLECVQDMDHENMFWYRQDPGLGLRLIYFSYDVKMKEKGDIPEGYSVSREKKERFSLILESASTNQTSMYLCASSKTSGRNTGELFFGEGSRLTVL.

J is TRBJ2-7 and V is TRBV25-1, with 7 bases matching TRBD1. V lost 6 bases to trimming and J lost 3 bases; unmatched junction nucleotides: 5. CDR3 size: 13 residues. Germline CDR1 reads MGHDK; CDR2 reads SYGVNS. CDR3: CASRGGANYEQYF. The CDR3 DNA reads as TGTGCCAGCAGAGGGGGCGCCAACTACGAGCAGTACTTC.

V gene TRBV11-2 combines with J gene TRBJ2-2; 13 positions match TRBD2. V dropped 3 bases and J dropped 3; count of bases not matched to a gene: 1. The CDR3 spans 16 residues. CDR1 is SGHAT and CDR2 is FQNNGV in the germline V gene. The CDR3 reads CASSLGLAGYTGELFF. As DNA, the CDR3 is TGTGCCAGCAGCTTGGGACTAGCGGGATACACCGGGGAGCTGTTTTTT.

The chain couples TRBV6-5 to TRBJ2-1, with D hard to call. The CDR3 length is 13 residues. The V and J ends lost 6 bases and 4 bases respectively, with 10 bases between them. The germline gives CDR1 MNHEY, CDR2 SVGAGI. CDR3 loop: CASSGSGYNEQFF. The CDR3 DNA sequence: TGTGCCAGCAGCGGATCTGGGTACAATGAGCAGTTCTTC.

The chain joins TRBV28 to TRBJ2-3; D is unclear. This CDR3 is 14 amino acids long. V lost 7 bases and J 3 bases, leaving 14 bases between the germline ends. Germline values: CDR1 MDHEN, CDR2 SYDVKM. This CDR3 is CASNEEKGTDTQYF. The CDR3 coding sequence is TGTGCCAGCAACGAGGAGAAAGGAACAGATACGCAGTATTTT.

The CDR3 bases are TGTGCCACCAGTGACCCAGGACTGAACAATGAGCAGTTCTTC. Its translation: CATSDPGLNNEQFF. The rearrangement joins TRBV24-1 to TRBJ2-1; TRBD2 might be the D (5 bases). This CDR3 region has 14 residues. The germline V and J ends were trimmed by 4 bases and 5 bases, with 11 bases remaining between them. CDR1 is KGHDR and CDR2 is SFDVKD in the germline V gene.

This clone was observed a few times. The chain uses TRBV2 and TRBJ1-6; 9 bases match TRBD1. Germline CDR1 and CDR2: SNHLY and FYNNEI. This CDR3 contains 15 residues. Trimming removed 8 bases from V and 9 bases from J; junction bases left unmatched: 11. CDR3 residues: CASRKGGTGLSPLHF. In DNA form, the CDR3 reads TGTGCCAGCCGAAAAGGGGGGACAGGGCTTTCACCCCTCCACTTT.

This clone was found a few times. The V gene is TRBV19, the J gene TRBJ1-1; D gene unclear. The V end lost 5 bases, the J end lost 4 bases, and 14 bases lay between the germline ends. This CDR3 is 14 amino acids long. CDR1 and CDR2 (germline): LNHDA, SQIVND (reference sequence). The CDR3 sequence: CASSRSWSGTEAFF. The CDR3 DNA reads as TGTGCCAGTAGTCGTTCCTGGTCTGGCACTGAAGCTTTCTTT.

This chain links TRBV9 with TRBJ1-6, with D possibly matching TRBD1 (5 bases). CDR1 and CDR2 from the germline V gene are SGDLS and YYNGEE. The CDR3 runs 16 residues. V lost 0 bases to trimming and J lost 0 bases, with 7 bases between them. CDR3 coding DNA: TGTGCCAGCAGCGTAGCAGGGAGCTCCTATAATTCACCCCTCCACTTT. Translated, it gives CASSVAGSSYNSPLHF.

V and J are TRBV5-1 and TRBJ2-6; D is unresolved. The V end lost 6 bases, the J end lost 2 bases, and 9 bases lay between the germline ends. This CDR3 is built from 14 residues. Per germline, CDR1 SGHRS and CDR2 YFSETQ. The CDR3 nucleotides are TGCGCCAGCACGGCAATTACTGGGGCCAACGTCCTGACTTTC. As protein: CASTAITGANVLTF.